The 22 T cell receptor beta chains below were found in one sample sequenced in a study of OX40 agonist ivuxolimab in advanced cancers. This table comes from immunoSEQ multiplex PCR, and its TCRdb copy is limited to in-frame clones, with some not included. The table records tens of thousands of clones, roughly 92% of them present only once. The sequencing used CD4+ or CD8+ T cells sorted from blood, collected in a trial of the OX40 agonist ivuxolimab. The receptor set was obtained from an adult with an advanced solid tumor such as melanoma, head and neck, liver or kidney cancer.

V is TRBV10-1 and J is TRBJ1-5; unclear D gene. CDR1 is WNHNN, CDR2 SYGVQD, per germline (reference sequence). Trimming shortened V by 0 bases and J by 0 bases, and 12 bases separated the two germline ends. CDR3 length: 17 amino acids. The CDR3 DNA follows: TGCGCCAGCAGTGAGTCGAGTCGGGTGGATAGCAATCAGCCCCAGCATTTT. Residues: CASSESSRVDSNQPQHF.

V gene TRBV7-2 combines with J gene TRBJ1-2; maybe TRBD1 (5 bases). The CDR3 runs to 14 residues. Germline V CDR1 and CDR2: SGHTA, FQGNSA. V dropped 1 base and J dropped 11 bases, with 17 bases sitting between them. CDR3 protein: CASSLGGGPKGYTF. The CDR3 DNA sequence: TGTGCCAGCAGCTTAGGGGGGGGTCCAAAAGGGTACACCTTC. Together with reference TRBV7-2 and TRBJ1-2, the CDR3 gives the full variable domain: GAGVSQSPSNKVTEKGKDVELRCDPISGHTALYWYRQSLGQGLEFLIYFQGNSAPDKSGLPSDRFSAERTGGSVSTLTIQRTQQEDSAVYLCASSLGGGPKGYTFGSGTRLTVV.

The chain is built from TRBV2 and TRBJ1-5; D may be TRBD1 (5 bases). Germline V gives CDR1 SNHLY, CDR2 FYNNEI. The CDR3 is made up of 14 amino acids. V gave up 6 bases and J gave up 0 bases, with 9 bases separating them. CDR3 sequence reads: CASRATVSNQPQHF. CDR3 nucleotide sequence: TGTGCCAGCAGAGCGACAGTTAGCAATCAGCCCCAGCATTTT.

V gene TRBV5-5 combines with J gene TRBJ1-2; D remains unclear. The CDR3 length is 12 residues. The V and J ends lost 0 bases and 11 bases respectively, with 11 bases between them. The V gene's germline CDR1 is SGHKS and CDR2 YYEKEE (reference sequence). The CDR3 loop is CASSLVEEGYTF. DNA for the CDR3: TGTGCCAGCAGCTTGGTGGAGGAGGGTTACACCTTC.

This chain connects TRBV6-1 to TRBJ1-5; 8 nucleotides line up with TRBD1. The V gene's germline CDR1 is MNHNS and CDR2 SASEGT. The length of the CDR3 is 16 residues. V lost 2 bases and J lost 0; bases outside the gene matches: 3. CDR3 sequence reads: CASSEYRGYSNQPQHF. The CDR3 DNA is TGTGCCAGCAGTGAATACAGGGGGTATAGCAATCAGCCCCAGCATTTT.

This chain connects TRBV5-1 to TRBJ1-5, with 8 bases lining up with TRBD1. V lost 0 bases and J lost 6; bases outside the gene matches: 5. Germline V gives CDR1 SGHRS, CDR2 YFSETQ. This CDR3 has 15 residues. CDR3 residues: CASSLAGGAAQPQHF. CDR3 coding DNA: TGCGCCAGCAGCTTGGCAGGGGGCGCGGCTCAGCCCCAGCATTTT.

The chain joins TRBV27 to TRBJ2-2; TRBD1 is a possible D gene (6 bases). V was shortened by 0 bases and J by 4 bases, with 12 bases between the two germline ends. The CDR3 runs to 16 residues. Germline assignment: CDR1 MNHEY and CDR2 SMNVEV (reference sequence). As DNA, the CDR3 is TGTGCCAGCAGTTTATCACAGGGAATGGGCACCGGGGAGCTGTTTTTT. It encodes CASSLSQGMGTGELFF.

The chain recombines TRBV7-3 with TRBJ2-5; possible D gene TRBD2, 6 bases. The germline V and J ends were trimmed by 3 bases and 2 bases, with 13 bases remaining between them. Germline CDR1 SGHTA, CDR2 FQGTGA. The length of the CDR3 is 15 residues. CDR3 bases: TGTGCCAGCAGCTTGGGCTTAGCGGAACAAGAGACCCAGTACTTC. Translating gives CASSLGLAEQETQYF.

In DNA, the CDR3 is TGTGCCAGCAGCTTAGCGAACAGGGGTAGGTCCAATGAGCAGTTCTTC. This sequence encodes CASSLANRGRSNEQFF. The J gene is TRBJ2-1, the V gene TRBV7-6, with 7 bases identical to TRBD1. The CDR3 has 16 residues. Unmatched junction bases numbered 8, after V lost 0 bases and J lost 6 bases. In germline, CDR1 is SGHVS, CDR2 FNYEAQ.

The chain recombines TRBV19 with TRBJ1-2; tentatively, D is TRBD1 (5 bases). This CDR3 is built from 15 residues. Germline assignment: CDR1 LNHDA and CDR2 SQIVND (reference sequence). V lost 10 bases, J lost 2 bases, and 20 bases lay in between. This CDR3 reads CATQDGGTGNYGYTF. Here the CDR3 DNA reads TGTGCCACCCAAGATGGGGGGACGGGGAACTATGGCTACACCTTC.

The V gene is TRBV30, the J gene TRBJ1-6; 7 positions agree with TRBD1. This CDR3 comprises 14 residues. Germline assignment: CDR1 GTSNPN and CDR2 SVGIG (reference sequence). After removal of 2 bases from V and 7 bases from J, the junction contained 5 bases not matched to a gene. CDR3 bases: TGTGCCTGGAGTACCGGGACAGAGAATTCACCCCTCCACTTT. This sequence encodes CAWSTGTENSPLHF.

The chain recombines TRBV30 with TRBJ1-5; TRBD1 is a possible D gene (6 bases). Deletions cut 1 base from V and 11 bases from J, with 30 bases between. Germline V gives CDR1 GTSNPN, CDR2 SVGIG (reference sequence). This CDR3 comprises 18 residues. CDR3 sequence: CAWSDTGGRGVSGGSQHF. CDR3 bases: TGTGCCTGGAGTGATACCGGGGGGCGAGGGGTAAGTGGAGGATCCCAGCATTTT.

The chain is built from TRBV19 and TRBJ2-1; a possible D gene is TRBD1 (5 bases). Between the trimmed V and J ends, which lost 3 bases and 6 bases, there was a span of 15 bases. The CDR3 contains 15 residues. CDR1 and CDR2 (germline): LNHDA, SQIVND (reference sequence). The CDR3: CASSIQGLGANEQFF. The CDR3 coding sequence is TGTGCCAGTAGTATCCAGGGCCTAGGGGCCAATGAGCAGTTCTTC.

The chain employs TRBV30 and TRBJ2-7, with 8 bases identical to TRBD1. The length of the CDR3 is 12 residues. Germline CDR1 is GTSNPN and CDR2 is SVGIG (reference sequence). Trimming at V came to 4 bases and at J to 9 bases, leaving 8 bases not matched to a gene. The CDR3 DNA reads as TGTGCCTGGAACCCCGGACAGGGCCGGCAGTACTTC. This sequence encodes CAWNPGQGRQYF.

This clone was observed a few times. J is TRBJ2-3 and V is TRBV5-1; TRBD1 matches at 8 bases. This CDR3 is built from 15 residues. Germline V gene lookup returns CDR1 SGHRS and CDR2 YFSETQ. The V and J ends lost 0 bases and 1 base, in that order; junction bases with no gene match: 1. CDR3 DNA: TGCGCCAGCAGCTTGGCGGGACAGGGCACAGATACGCAGTATTTT. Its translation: CASSLAGQGTDTQYF.

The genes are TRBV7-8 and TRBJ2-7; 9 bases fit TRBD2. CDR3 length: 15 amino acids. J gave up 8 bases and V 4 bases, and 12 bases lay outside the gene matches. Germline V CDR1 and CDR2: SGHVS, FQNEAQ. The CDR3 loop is CASSSSLAGVEKQYF. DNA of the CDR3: TGTGCCAGCAGCTCTTCCTTAGCGGGAGTGGAGAAGCAGTACTTC.

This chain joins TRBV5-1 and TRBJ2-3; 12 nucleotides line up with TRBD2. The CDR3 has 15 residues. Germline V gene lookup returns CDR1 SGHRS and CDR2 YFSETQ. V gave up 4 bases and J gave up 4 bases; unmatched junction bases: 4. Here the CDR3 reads CASSGLAGMPDTQYF. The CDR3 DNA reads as TGCGCCAGCAGCGGACTAGCGGGAATGCCAGATACGCAGTATTTT.

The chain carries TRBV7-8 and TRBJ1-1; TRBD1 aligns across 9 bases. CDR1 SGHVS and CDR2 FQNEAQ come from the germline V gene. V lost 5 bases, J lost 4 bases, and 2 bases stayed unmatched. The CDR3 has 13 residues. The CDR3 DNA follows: TGTGCCAGCAGCCGGGACAGGGCCACTGAAGCTTTCTTT. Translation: CASSRDRATEAFF.

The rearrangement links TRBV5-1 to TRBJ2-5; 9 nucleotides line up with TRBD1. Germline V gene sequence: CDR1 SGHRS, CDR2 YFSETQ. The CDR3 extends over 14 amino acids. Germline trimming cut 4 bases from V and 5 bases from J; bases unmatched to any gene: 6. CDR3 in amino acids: CASSLGQGLETQYF. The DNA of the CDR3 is TGCGCCAGCAGCCTTGGACAGGGGTTGGAGACCCAGTACTTC.

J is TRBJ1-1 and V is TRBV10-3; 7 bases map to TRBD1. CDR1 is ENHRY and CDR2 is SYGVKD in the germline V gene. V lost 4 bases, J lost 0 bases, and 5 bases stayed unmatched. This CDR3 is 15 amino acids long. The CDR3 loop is CAISGGQRMNTEAFF. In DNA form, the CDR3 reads TGTGCCATCAGTGGGGGACAGAGAATGAACACTGAAGCTTTCTTT.

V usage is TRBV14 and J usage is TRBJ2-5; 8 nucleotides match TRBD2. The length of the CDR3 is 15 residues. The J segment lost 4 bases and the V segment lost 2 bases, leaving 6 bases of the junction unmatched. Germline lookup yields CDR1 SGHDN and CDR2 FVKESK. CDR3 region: CASSQTGTRLETQYF. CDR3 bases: TGTGCCAGCAGCCAAACCGGGACTAGATTAGAGACCCAGTACTTC.

The CDR3 loop is CAGRAAGQTDTQYF. Here the CDR3 DNA reads TGTGCCGGCCGAGCGGCAGGGCAAACAGATACGCAGTATTTT. The gene calls are TRBV7-9 and TRBJ2-3; D tentatively fits TRBD1 or TRBD2 (5 bases each). The V end lost 11 bases, the J end lost 3 bases, and 18 bases lay between the germline ends. The CDR3 loop spans 14 amino acids. Germline CDR1 SEHNR, CDR2 FQNEAQ (reference sequence).